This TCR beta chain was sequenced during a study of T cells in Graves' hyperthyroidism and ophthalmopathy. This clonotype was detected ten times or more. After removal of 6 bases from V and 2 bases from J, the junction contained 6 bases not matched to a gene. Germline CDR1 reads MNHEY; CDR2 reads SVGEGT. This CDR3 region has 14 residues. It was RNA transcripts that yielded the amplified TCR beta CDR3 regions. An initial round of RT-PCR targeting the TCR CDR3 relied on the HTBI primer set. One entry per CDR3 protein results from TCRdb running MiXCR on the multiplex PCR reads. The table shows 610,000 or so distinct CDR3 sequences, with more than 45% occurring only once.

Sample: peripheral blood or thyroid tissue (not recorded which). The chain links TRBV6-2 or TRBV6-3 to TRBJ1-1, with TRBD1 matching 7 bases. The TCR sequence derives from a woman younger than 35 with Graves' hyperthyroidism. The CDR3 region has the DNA TGTGCCAGCAGCCGGGGACAGAGCAACACTGAAGCTTTCTTT. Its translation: CASSRGQSNTEAFF.